This TCR beta chain was captured by sequencing in a study of siplizumab effects on memory and regulatory T cells. Sequenced by immunoSEQ multiplex PCR; TCRdb stores in-frame clones only, minus some. The profile shows some 63,000 clones, roughly 96% of them singletons. This CDR3 is built from 13 residues. V lost 3 bases, J lost 5 bases, and 11 bases lay in between. Germline V gives CDR1 MNHEY, CDR2 SMNVEV (reference sequence). Study-level results: Naive T cells seemed more diverse than memory cells and seemed major alloresponse contributors.

A remark on this clone: Its antigen is as yet unknown.

J is TRBJ2-7 and V is TRBV27, with unresolved D. The source is a human donor in good health. Source material: naive CD8+ T cells sorted from blood. The CDR3 is CASSFTSVNEQYF. DNA of the CDR3: TGTGCCAGCAGTTTTACCAGCGTTAACGAGCAGTACTTC.